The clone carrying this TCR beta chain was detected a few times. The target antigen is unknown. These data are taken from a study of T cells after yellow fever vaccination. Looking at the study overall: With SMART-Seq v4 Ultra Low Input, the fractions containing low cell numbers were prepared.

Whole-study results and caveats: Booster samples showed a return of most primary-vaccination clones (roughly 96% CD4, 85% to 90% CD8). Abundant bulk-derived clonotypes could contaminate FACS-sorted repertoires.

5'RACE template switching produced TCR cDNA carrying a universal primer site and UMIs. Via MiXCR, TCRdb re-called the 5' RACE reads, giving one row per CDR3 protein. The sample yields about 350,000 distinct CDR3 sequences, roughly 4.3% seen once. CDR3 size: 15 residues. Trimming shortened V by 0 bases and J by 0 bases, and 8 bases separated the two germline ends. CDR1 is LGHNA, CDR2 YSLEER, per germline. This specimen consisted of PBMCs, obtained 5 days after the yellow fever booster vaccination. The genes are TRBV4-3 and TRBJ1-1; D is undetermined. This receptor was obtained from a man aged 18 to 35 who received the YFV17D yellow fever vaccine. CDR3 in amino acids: CASSQELGMNTEAFF. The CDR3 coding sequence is TGCGCCAGCAGCCAAGAACTGGGAATGAACACTGAAGCTTTCTTT.